A single T cell receptor beta chain is shown here with its context. This specimen belongs to a study of PD-L1 blockade in urothelial cancer. Study at large: The study started patients on atezolizumab at some point between 2013 and 2014, giving 1,200 mg intravenously every 3 weeks. The number of prior chemotherapy regimens per patient was 0 to 3. The analyses of blood took place 3 weeks (second dose) and 6 weeks after treatment start.

V gave up 5 bases and J gave up 6 bases; unmatched junction bases: 6. The germline V gene has CDR1 PRHDT and CDR2 FYEKMQ (reference sequence). This CDR3 is built from 15 residues. Sequenced by immunoSEQ multiplex PCR; TCRdb stores in-frame clones only, minus some. The data show 35,000 or so clones, approximately 80% seen once. Time point described: peripheral blood 6 weeks after treatment start. Patients in the study were battling locally advanced or metastatic urothelial carcinoma. The specimen was PBMCs, collected around atezolizumab (anti-PD-L1) treatment. This TCR derives from a middle-aged man with urothelial cancer. The V gene is TRBV13, the J gene TRBJ2-3, with TRBD2 matching over 12 bases. CDR3 sequence reads: CASSRRLAGADTQYF. DNA of the CDR3: TGTGCCAGCAGCCGTAGACTAGCGGGGGCGGATACGCAGTATTTT.